This T cell receptor (beta chain) came from a study of regulatory T cells in long-lasting Graves disease. Study-level points and caveats: Persistent disease was characterized by preferential usage of TRBV28, TRBJ1-2 and TRBJ2-5.

This clonotype was detected a few times. Its antigen is unknown. CDR1 is LNHDA and CDR2 is SQIVND in the germline V gene (reference sequence). This CDR3 has 20 amino acids. V trimming: 6 bases; J trimming: 7 bases; junction bases outside the gene matches: 26. For TCR beta, libraries came from iRepertoire HTBI primers and Arm-PCR of CDR3 regions. TCRdb reanalysed the multiplex PCR reads using MiXCR and keeps one entry per CDR3 protein. The sample yields 320,000 or so distinct CDR3 sequences, 15% to 20% seen once. Regarding time point: newly diagnosed GD, antithyroid drugs for less than 3 months. Preparation of the TCR library used RNA extracted from PBMCs. It was American Thyroid Association guidelines that determined Graves' disease diagnosis. Patients were from an endocrinology department in Xi'an, China.

The rearrangement joins TRBV19 to TRBJ2-3, with TRBD1 identical over 9 bases. This specimen was peripheral blood mononuclear cells (PBMCs), taken at new diagnosis, from a patient treated with antithyroid drugs. This clonotype was obtained from a female donor with Graves disease. The CDR3 loop reads CASSHRATAALWGQGNTQYF. CDR3 DNA sequence: TGTGCCAGTAGCCATCGGGCCACAGCAGCATTGTGGGGACAGGGAAATACGCAGTATTTT.